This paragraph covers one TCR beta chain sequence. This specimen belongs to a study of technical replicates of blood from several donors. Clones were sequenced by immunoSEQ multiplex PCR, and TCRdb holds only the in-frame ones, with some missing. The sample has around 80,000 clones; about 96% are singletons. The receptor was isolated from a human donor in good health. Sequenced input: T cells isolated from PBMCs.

The CDR3 loop reads CASSRSGQGKNEQYF. Written as DNA, the CDR3 is TGTGCCAGCAGCCGCTCGGGACAGGGTAAAAACGAGCAGTACTTC. The J gene is TRBJ2-7, the V gene TRBV4-2; 9 bases agree with TRBD1. V shed 4 bases, J shed 5 bases, and the junction held 9 bases outside the gene matches. Germline CDR1 LGHNA, CDR2 YNFKEQ. This CDR3 is built from 15 residues.